A selection of T cell receptor beta chains follows, all from one sample in a study of Graves' ophthalmopathy and Graves' hyperthyroidism. In TCRdb, the multiplex PCR reads were re-called with MiXCR into one record per CDR3 protein. The sample has around 1,000,000 distinct CDR3 sequences; roughly 35% are singletons. Sequenced: peripheral blood or thyroid tissue (not recorded which). The receptors were sampled from an adult man with Graves' hyperthyroidism. The CDR3 runs from the conserved cysteine through the conserved F or W. D genes are given only for firm matches. Clone size, where shown, is once, few, many, or a class for clones that have expanded.

clone_size: many; v_call: TRBV29-1; j_call: TRBJ1-5; d_call: .; cdr3_aa: CSVADGPNQPQHF; cdr3_nt: TGCAGCGTTGCTGACGGCCCCAATCAGCCCCAGCATTTT
clone_size: once; v_call: TRBV7-9; j_call: TRBJ2-2; d_call: TRBD1; cdr3_aa: CAWNGDSVTGELFF; cdr3_nt: TGTGCCTGGAACGGGGACAGCGTCACCGGGGAGCTGTTTTTT
clone_size: many; v_call: TRBV20-1; j_call: TRBJ1-6; d_call: TRBD1; cdr3_aa: CSASLGGSSPLHF; cdr3_nt: TGCAGTGCTAGTCTAGGGGGCAGTTCACCCCTCCACTTT
clone_size: .; v_call: TRBV10-3; j_call: TRBJ1-3; d_call: .; cdr3_aa: CAISEMVERSGNTIYF; cdr3_nt: TGTGCCATCAGTGAAATGGTCGAACGGTCTGGAAACACCATATATTTT
clone_size: .; v_call: TRBV6-5; j_call: TRBJ1-5; d_call: .; cdr3_aa: CASRKSNQPQHF; cdr3_nt: TGTGCCAGCAGGAAATCTAATCAGCCCCAGCATTTT
clone_size: many; v_call: TRBV6-4; j_call: TRBJ1-6; d_call: .; cdr3_aa: CASSDSQGNSPLHF; cdr3_nt: TGTGCCAGCAGTGACTCACAGGGTAATTCACCCCTCCACTTT
clone_size: many; v_call: TRBV2; j_call: TRBJ1-5; d_call: .; cdr3_aa: CASSGQSILSNQPQHF; cdr3_nt: TGTGCCAGCAGCGGACAGTCGATTTTGAGCAATCAGCCCCAGCATTTT
clone_size: many; v_call: TRBV12-3/TRBV12-4; j_call: TRBJ1-5; d_call: .; cdr3_aa: CASSLGHWSNQPQHF; cdr3_nt: TGTGCCAGCAGTTTAGGGCACTGGAGCAATCAGCCCCAGCATTTT
clone_size: .; v_call: TRBV7-6; j_call: TRBJ2-5; d_call: TRBD1; cdr3_aa: CASSPATGQGAQETQYF; cdr3_nt: TGTGCCAGCAGCCCCGCCACCGGACAGGGGGCACAAGAGACCCAGTACTTC
clone_size: .; v_call: TRBV24-1; j_call: TRBJ2-7; d_call: TRBD2; cdr3_aa: CATSETGGEYEQYF; cdr3_nt: TGTGCCACCAGTGAAACCGGGGGGGAATACGAGCAGTACTTC
clone_size: .; v_call: TRBV29-1; j_call: TRBJ2-5; d_call: .; cdr3_aa: CSGGGGPQETQYF; cdr3_nt: TGCAGCGGTGGAGGGGGGCCTCAAGAGACCCAGTACTTC
clone_size: many; v_call: TRBV7-6; j_call: TRBJ2-7; d_call: TRBD1; cdr3_aa: CASSLVSGQGFYQQYF; cdr3_nt: TGTGCCAGCAGCTTAGTATCGGGACAGGGTTTCTACCAGCAGTACTTC
clone_size: many; v_call: TRBV10-1; j_call: TRBJ1-5; d_call: .; cdr3_aa: CASSPGAGQPQHF; cdr3_nt: TGCGCCAGCAGTCCAGGGGCAGGTCAGCCCCAGCATTTT
clone_size: many; v_call: TRBV12-3/TRBV12-4; j_call: TRBJ1-2; d_call: .; cdr3_aa: CASSKRAHYGYTF; cdr3_nt: TGTGCCAGCAGCAAAAGGGCCCACTATGGCTACACCTTC
clone_size: once; v_call: TRBV10-3; j_call: TRBJ1-5; d_call: TRBD1; cdr3_aa: CAISAGQGDQPQHF; cdr3_nt: TGTGCCATCAGTGCCGGACAGGGGGATCAGCCCCAGCATTTT
clone_size: many; v_call: TRBV4-3; j_call: TRBJ1-5; d_call: .; cdr3_aa: CASSQDMVDQPQHF; cdr3_nt: TGCGCCAGCAGCCAAGATATGGTCGATCAGCCCCAGCATTTT
clone_size: few; v_call: TRBV4-3; j_call: TRBJ1-1; d_call: TRBD1; cdr3_aa: CASSQADRLSEAFF; cdr3_nt: TGCGCCAGCAGCCAGGCGGACAGGCTCTCTGAAGCTTTCTTT
clone_size: .; v_call: TRBV19; j_call: TRBJ2-7; d_call: TRBD1; cdr3_aa: CASSMTGWPDYEQYF; cdr3_nt: TGTGCCAGTAGCATGACAGGGTGGCCAGACTACGAGCAGTACTTC
clone_size: .; v_call: TRBV12-3/TRBV12-4; j_call: TRBJ1-5; d_call: TRBD1; cdr3_aa: CASSYSGDRGHRQPQHF; cdr3_nt: TGTGCCAGCAGTTACTCGGGGGACAGGGGGCATCGACAGCCCCAGCATTTT
clone_size: few; v_call: TRBV7-9; j_call: TRBJ1-3; d_call: .; cdr3_aa: CASSLAGSSSGNTIYF; cdr3_nt: TGTGCCAGCAGCTTAGCTGGGAGTTCCTCTGGAAACACCATATATTTT
clone_size: few; v_call: TRBV7-8; j_call: TRBJ1-5; d_call: .; cdr3_aa: CASSLTVPYQPQHF; cdr3_nt: TGTGCCAGCAGCTTAACAGTACCGTATCAGCCCCAGCATTTT
clone_size: .; v_call: TRBV18; j_call: TRBJ1-5; d_call: .; cdr3_aa: CASAQEGYNQPQHF; cdr3_nt: TGTGCCAGCGCACAGGAGGGATACAATCAGCCCCAGCATTTT
clone_size: .; v_call: TRBV2; j_call: TRBJ1-2; d_call: .; cdr3_aa: CASSDTRWDGYTF; cdr3_nt: TGTGCCAGCAGTGATACCAGATGGGACGGCTACACCTTC
clone_size: .; v_call: TRBV7-9; j_call: TRBJ2-7; d_call: .; cdr3_aa: CASSLAQGTSEQYF; cdr3_nt: TGTGCCAGCAGCTTAGCTCAGGGGACTTCCGAGCAGTACTTC
clone_size: .; v_call: TRBV15; j_call: TRBJ2-5; d_call: .; cdr3_aa: CATSERETQYF; cdr3_nt: TGTGCCACCAGCGAACGGGAGACCCAGTACTTC
clone_size: many; v_call: TRBV15; j_call: TRBJ1-4; d_call: .; cdr3_aa: CATSRDQANEKLFF; cdr3_nt: TGTGCCACCAGCAGAGACCAAGCTAATGAAAAACTGTTTTTT
clone_size: .; v_call: TRBV11-2; j_call: TRBJ1-2; d_call: .; cdr3_aa: CASSLSQRGSYGYTF; cdr3_nt: TGTGCCAGCAGCTTAAGCCAAAGGGGCTCCTATGGCTACACCTTC